These 9 T cell receptor beta chains were all obtained from the same sample, sequenced in a study of shared clonotypes between healthy human individuals. The assay was immunoSEQ multiplex PCR, and TCRdb's table has in-frame clones only and misses some. In the table there are approximately 940,000 clones, 70% to 85% of which are singletons. The sequenced sample was memory CD4+ T cells sorted from blood. The subset denotes: CD45RA-negative fraction. The receptor set was obtained from a man younger than 30 in good health.

Of note for this clone: This sample includes further DNA sequences coding for the same CDR3. The chain combines TRBV5-1 with TRBJ1-2, with TRBD1 as a possible D gene (5 bases). The V gene's germline CDR1 is SGHRS and CDR2 YFSETQ. This CDR3 has 13 amino acids. V shed 0 bases and J shed 5 bases, with 8 bases lying between them. Here the CDR3 reads CASSLDGAYGYTF. In nucleotides, the CDR3 is TGCGCCAGCAGCTTGGACGGGGCTTATGGCTACACCTTC.

V gene TRBV30 combines with J gene TRBJ2-7; D remains ambiguous. Trimming shortened V by 2 bases and J by 3 bases, and 11 bases separated the two germline ends. The CDR3 spans 13 residues. In germline, CDR1 is GTSNPN, CDR2 SVGIG (reference sequence). The CDR3 protein is CAWSSAAGYEQYF. CDR3 in DNA: TGTGCCTGGAGTTCGGCGGCAGGCTACGAGCAGTACTTC.

The genes are TRBV27 and TRBJ2-3; 13 bases are shared with TRBD2. From germline, CDR1 is MNHEY and CDR2 SMNVEV (reference sequence). The CDR3 totals 18 residues. Trimming removed 6 bases from V and 5 bases from J; junction bases left unmatched: 14. CDR3 amino acids: CASSLRPGLAGLLDTQYF. CDR3 in DNA: TGTGCCAGCAGCTTACGACCGGGACTAGCGGGACTTTTAGATACGCAGTATTTT.

The gene calls are TRBV6-6 and TRBJ1-1; maybe TRBD1 (5 bases). The CDR3 has 12 residues. The V end lost 8 bases, the J end lost 0 bases, and 7 bases lay between the germline ends. The germline V gene has CDR1 MNHNY and CDR2 SVGAGI (reference sequence). CDR3 in amino acids: CASQGVNTEAFF. The DNA of the CDR3 is TGTGCCAGCCAGGGCGTGAACACTGAAGCTTTCTTT.

The table lists this clone with a count of one. The rearrangement joins TRBV29-1 to TRBJ2-5; D gene uncertain. This CDR3 region has 10 residues. Trimming took off 4 bases at V and 3 bases at J, with 3 bases between the two ends. Germline-derived CDR1 and CDR2 are SQVTM and ANQGSEA. In DNA, the CDR3 is TGCAGCGTTGGAAAAGAGACCCAGTACTTC. Its translation: CSVGKETQYF.

The table lists this clone with a count of one. The chain joins TRBV9 to TRBJ2-2, with TRBD2 matching over 10 bases. The V and J ends lost 3 bases and 4 bases, in that order; junction bases with no gene match: 6. The V gene's germline CDR1 is SGDLS and CDR2 YYNGEE. This CDR3 spans 16 amino acids. The CDR3 reads CASSGEREGGTGELFF. The CDR3 bases are TGTGCCAGCAGCGGAGAGCGGGAGGGGGGCACCGGGGAGCTGTTTTTT.

The V gene is TRBV5-1, the J gene TRBJ2-7; no clear D gene. CDR3 length equals 14 residues. Trimming took off 0 bases at V and 0 bases at J, with 7 bases between the two ends. The germline V gene encodes CDR1 SGHRS and CDR2 YFSETQ. The CDR3 is CASSLDSTSYEQYF. CDR3 DNA sequence: TGCGCCAGCAGCTTGGACAGTACCTCCTACGAGCAGTACTTC.

V gene TRBV7-9 combines with J gene TRBJ2-3, with a tentative D call TRBD2 (5 bases). Trimming pared 2 bases from V and 2 bases from J, leaving 17 bases between. The CDR3 extends over 17 amino acids. CDR1 and CDR2 (germline): SEHNR, FQNEAQ (reference sequence). DNA of the CDR3: TGTGCCAGCAGCTTACCGATATTGGAGGAGATCACAGATACGCAGTATTTT. Translating it yields CASSLPILEEITDTQYF.

The V gene is TRBV5-1, the J gene TRBJ1-1; TRBD1 is a possible D gene (6 bases). Per germline, CDR1 SGHRS and CDR2 YFSETQ. This CDR3 has 14 residues. Trimming cost V 4 bases and J 0 bases, with 10 bases left between them. The CDR3 here is CASSADSLNTEAFF. DNA for the CDR3: TGCGCCAGCAGCGCGGACAGCCTGAACACTGAAGCTTTCTTT. Complete variable domain (other parts from reference TRBV5-1 and TRBJ1-1): KAGVTQTPRYLIKTRGQQVTLSCSPISGHRSVSWYQQTPGQGLQFLFEYFSETQRNKGNFPGRFSGRQFSNSRSEMNVSTLELGDSALYLCASSADSLNTEAFFGQGTRLTVV.